A selection of T cell receptor beta chains follows, all from one sample in a study of blood T cell repertoires in COVID-19. Sequenced by immunoSEQ multiplex PCR; TCRdb stores in-frame clones only, minus some. The sample carries some 170,000 clones, approximately 84% recorded once. The sample was PBMCs or T cells enriched from blood (not recorded which). The receptors shown here come from a human donor with acute COVID-19. The donor label of this sample is uncertain. CDR3s include the opening cysteine and the closing phenylalanine or tryptophan. Size tells how often a clone was seen (once, few, many) or the class of an expanded clone, and some rows leave it out.

CDR3 protein: CASSLALLNTEAFF
clone size: few
J gene: TRBJ1-1
V gene: TRBV5-5

CDR3 protein: CASSQQPVRTSGEVMGTDTQYF
clone size: NA
J gene: TRBJ2-3
V gene: TRBV4-1

CDR3 protein: CASSLPGWYEQYF
clone size: NA
J gene: TRBJ2-7
V gene: TRBV7-2

CDR3 protein: CASSLYWRGVAYNEQFF
clone size: NA
J gene: TRBJ2-1
V gene: TRBV7-2

CDR3 protein: CASSPGQGVVGGYTF
clone size: NA
J gene: TRBJ1-2
V gene: TRBV7-2

CDR3 protein: CASSLAFGRNTEAFF
clone size: NA
J gene: TRBJ1-1
V gene: TRBV5-4

CDR3 protein: CASSFLGLAGRETQYF
clone size: NA
J gene: TRBJ2-5
V gene: TRBV6-5

CDR3 protein: CASRRLAGRAQETQYF
clone size: NA
J gene: TRBJ2-5
V gene: TRBV27

CDR3 protein: CASSPRTGSNTEAFF
clone size: NA
J gene: TRBJ1-1
V gene: TRBV5-5

CDR3 protein: CASMRTANQPQHF
clone size: few
J gene: TRBJ1-5
V gene: TRBV27

CDR3 protein: CASSQGRLPDRETQYF
clone size: NA
J gene: TRBJ2-5
V gene: TRBV4-2

CDR3 protein: CASSQKTVTGELFF
clone size: NA
J gene: TRBJ2-2
V gene: TRBV4-1

CDR3 protein: CASSVGTDNSPLHF
clone size: NA
J gene: TRBJ1-6
V gene: TRBV9

CDR3 protein: CASSQGRTGITEAFF
clone size: NA
J gene: TRBJ1-1
V gene: TRBV4-1

CDR3 protein: CAHRGQGNTGELFF
clone size: NA
J gene: TRBJ2-2
V gene: TRBV7-9

CDR3 protein: CASSQEGQGQGAGGELFF
clone size: NA
J gene: TRBJ2-2
V gene: TRBV4-1

CDR3 protein: CASSRGGAETQYF
clone size: NA
J gene: TRBJ2-5
V gene: TRBV12-3/TRBV12-4

CDR3 protein: CASSEWTDTQYF
clone size: once
J gene: TRBJ2-3
V gene: TRBV5-1

CDR3 protein: CASSPIRGGLNEQFF
clone size: NA
J gene: TRBJ2-1
V gene: TRBV19

CDR3 protein: CASSMEGADGYTF
clone size: NA
J gene: TRBJ1-2
V gene: TRBV18

CDR3 protein: CASSPLTRPGTEAFF
clone size: NA
J gene: TRBJ1-1
V gene: TRBV19

CDR3 protein: CASSWSGGTYNEQFF
clone size: NA
J gene: TRBJ2-1
V gene: TRBV27

CDR3 protein: CATSDPREGLNYGYTF
clone size: NA
J gene: TRBJ1-2
V gene: TRBV24-1

CDR3 protein: CASAYRLTYEQYF
clone size: once
J gene: TRBJ2-7
V gene: TRBV4-1